This TCR beta chain was recorded in a study of brain T cells in children with intractable seizures. Study-level results: HCMV serostatus was not known, and viral specificity came from CDR3 similarity only. Pre-surgery blood may have been undersampled, hiding some clones.

Regarding this clone: Its specificity is not known.

Sequencing was limited to surgery cases with top T cell transcript signatures in brain tissue. At least one anti-epileptic drug was given before surgery. This CDR3 is built from 14 residues. Germline V CDR1 and CDR2: KGHSH, LQKENI. V was clipped by 4 bases and J by 1 base, with 11 bases between them. Method: immunoSEQ multiplex PCR; TCRdb's copy keeps in-frame clones and lacks some. The sample shows around 80,000 clones, roughly 89% of them seen only once. The TCR was taken from a girl aged 2 to 10 with Rasmussen encephalitis and intractable seizures. The sample consisted of peripheral blood, taken at surgery. The gene calls are TRBV18 and TRBJ2-7; maybe TRBD1 (6 bases). CDR3 nucleotides: TGTGCCAGCTCACTAGCTACAGGGTCCTACGAGCAGTACTTC. It specifies CASSLATGSYEQYF.